This paragraph covers one T cell receptor (beta chain) sequence. This record belongs to a study of shared clonotypes between healthy human individuals. Profiling relied on immunoSEQ multiplex PCR, and the TCRdb table lists in-frame clones only, not all of them. Of under 1,900,000 clones detected, around 98.5% appear once; the ten largest clones hold approximately 0.38%. V lost 3 bases, J lost 3 bases, and 1 base lay in between. The CDR3 consists of 11 residues. Germline values: CDR1 SGHDT, CDR2 YYEEEE. The V gene is TRBV5-6, the J gene TRBJ2-1; no clear D. Sequencing used naive CD4+ T cells sorted from blood. Specified subset: CD45RA+ positively selected. The receptor was isolated from a man younger than 40 in good health. The CDR3 region is CASSYYNEQFF. As DNA, the CDR3 is TGTGCCAGCAGCTACTACAATGAGCAGTTCTTC.